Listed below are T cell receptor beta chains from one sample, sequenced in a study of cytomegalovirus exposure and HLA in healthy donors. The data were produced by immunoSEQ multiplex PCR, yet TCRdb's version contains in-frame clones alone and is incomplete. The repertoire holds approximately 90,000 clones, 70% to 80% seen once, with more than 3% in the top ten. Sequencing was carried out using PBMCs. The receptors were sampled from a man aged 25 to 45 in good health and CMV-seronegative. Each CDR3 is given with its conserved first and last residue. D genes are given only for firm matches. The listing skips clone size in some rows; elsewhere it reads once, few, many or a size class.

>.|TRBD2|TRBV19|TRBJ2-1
TGTGCCAGTAGCAGGACTAGCGGGAGCTACAATGAGCAGTTCTTC
CASSRTSGSYNEQFF
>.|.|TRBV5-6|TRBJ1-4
TGTGCCAGCAGCTTGGGAGGGGGATATGAAAAACTGTTTTTT
CASSLGGGYEKLFF
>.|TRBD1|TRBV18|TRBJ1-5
TGTGCCAGCTCCCCGGACAGGGGGGATCAGCCCCAGCATTTT
CASSPDRGDQPQHF
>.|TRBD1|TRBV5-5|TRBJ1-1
TGTGCCAGCAGCTTCACAGGGGGCGATACTGAAGCTTTCTTT
CASSFTGGDTEAFF
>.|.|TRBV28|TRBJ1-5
TGTGCCAGCAGACCAGGGAATCAGCCCCAGCATTTT
CASRPGNQPQHF
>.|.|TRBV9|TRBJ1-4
TGTGCCAGCAGCGAGGGGGTTAATGAAAAACTGTTTTTT
CASSEGVNEKLFF
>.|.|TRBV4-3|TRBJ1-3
TGCGCCAGCAGCCAAGTCGAGTCTGGAAACACCATATATTTT
CASSQVESGNTIYF
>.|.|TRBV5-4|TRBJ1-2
TGTGCCAGCAGCCCCAGGGATCCTAACTATGGCTACACCTTC
CASSPRDPNYGYTF
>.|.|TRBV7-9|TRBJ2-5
TGTGCCAGCAGCGGAGGACAGGGAGGGACGACCCAGTACTTC
CASSGGQGGTTQYF
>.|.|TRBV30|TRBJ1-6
TGTGCCTGGAGTTGGAAAGGGGCAAATTTTCCCCTCCACTTT
CAWSWKGANFPLHF
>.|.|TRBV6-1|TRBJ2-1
TGTGCCAGCAGTGAGGAACAGGGCTCCTACAATGAGCAGTTCTTC
CASSEEQGSYNEQFF
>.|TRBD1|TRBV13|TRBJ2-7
TGTGCCAGCAGGGAGCGGACAGGGTTCCACGAGCAGTACTTC
CASRERTGFHEQYF
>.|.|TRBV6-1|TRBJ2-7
TGTGCCAGCAGTGGGTCGACAGCTAGCTCCTACGAGCAGTACTTC
CASSGSTASSYEQYF
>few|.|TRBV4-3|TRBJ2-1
TGCGCCAGCAGCCAAAACAGGGAGGGATACAATGAGCAGTTCTTC
CASSQNREGYNEQFF
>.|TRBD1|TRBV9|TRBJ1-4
TGTGCCAGCAGCCCTCGGACAGGGGTGGATTCTAATGAAAAACTGTTTTTT
CASSPRTGVDSNEKLFF
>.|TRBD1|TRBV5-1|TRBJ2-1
TGCGCCAGCAGCATCGGGACAGGGGCTGGAAATGAGCAGTTCTTC
CASSIGTGAGNEQFF
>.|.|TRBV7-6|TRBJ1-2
TGTGCCAGCAGCTTAGTTCCCAGAACCTATGGCTACACCTTC
CASSLVPRTYGYTF
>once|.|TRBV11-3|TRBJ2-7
TGTGCCAGCAGCTCAAGCGGAGGACTGCAGTACTTC
CASSSSGGLQYF
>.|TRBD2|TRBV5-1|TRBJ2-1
TGCGCCAGCAGCGCGATTATGACTAGCGGGGATAGCTCCTACAATGAGCAGTTCTTC
CASSAIMTSGDSSYNEQFF
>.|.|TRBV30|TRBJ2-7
TGTGCCTGGAGCGCGGACTTCAGCTACGAGCAGTACTTC
CAWSADFSYEQYF
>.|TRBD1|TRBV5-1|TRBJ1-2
TGCGCCAGCACACCCGGGACAGGGCTTCAAAATGGCTACACCTTC
CASTPGTGLQNGYTF
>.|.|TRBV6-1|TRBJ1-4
TGTGCCAGCAGTGAAGACTGGACAGATAATGAAAAACTGTTTTTT
CASSEDWTDNEKLFF
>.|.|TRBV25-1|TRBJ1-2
TGTGCCAGCTCGAACCCCGCGGGCTATGGCTACACCTTC
CASSNPAGYGYTF
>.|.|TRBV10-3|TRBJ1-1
TGTGCCATCAAAAACAGGGTGCGGAACACTGAAGCTTTCTTT
CAIKNRVRNTEAFF
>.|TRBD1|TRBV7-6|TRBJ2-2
TGTGCCAGCAGCTTCCGGACAGGGGGGAACACCGGGGAGCTGTTTTTT
CASSFRTGGNTGELFF
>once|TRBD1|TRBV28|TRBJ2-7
TGTGCCAGCACCCTCCCTTGGGACAGCCTGCCCTACGAGCAGTACTTC
CASTLPWDSLPYEQYF
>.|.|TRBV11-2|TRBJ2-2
TGTGCCAGCAGCTTAGGACTATACACCGGGGAGCTGTTTTTT
CASSLGLYTGELFF
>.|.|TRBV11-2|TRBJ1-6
TGTGCCAGCAGCTCCGACAGAGAACCCCATTCACCCCTCCACTTT
CASSSDREPHSPLHF
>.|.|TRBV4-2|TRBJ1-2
TGTGCCAGCAGCCCGAACCGGGACATCACTAACTATGGCTACACCTTC
CASSPNRDITNYGYTF
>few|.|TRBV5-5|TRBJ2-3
TGTGCCAGCAGCCAGAATGCGGGAACCGGAGATACGCAGTATTTT
CASSQNAGTGDTQYF
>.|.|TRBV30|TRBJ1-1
TGTGCCTGGAGTGTCCATCCGGGGACTGAAGCTTTCTTT
CAWSVHPGTEAFF
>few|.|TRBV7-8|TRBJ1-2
TGTGCCAGCAGCTTAGTAATCCGGGACTCCGGCGGAGCTAACTATGGCTACACCTTC
CASSLVIRDSGGANYGYTF
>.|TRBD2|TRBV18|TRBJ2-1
TGTGCCAGCTCTTCGAGTATGGGAGGGAATGAGCAGTTCTTC
CASSSSMGGNEQFF
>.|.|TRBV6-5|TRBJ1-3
TGTGCCAGCAGGCCTCGACTTGGAAACACCATATATTTT
CASRPRLGNTIYF
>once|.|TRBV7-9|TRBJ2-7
TGTGCCAGCAGCTTAAGCTCCGGCGAGCAGTACTTC
CASSLSSGEQYF
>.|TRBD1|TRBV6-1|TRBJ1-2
TGTGCCAGCAGTGAAAGGGGACAGGGGGCCTTCTATGGCTACACCTTC
CASSERGQGAFYGYTF
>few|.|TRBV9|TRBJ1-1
TGTGCCAGCAGCCCACTTTACACTGAAGCTTTCTTT
CASSPLYTEAFF
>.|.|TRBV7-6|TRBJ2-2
TGTGCCAGCAGCTTAATTTTGTCCCCACGGCGTACCAGGTTCGGCGGGGAGCTGTTTTTT
CASSLILSPRRTRFGGELFF
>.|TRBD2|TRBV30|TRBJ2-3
TGTGCCTGGAGTGTTGGGCTAGCGGGCACAGATACGCAGTATTTT
CAWSVGLAGTDTQYF
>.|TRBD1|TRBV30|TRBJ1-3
TGTGCCTGGAGTGGAAGTTGGACAGGGAGCTCTGGAAACACCATATATTTT
CAWSGSWTGSSGNTIYF
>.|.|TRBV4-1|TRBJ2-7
TGCGCCAGCAGCCAAGGCCCCCAAACTAGATTCAGTCCCTACGAGCAGTACTTC
CASSQGPQTRFSPYEQYF
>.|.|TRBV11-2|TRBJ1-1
TGTGCCAGCAGGAAACGGGAGAACACTGAAGCTTTCTTT
CASRKRENTEAFF
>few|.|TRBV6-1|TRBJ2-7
TGTGCCAGCACGGACAACTCCTACGAGCAGTACTTC
CASTDNSYEQYF
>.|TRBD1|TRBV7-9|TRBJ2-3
TGTGCCAGCAGCTTATGGGTCCTTGCAGGGGGCGGAGATACGCAGTATTTT
CASSLWVLAGGGDTQYF
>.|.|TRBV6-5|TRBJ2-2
TGTGCCAGCACGCGGACAGAAGGGTGGACCGGGGAGCTGTTTTTT
CASTRTEGWTGELFF
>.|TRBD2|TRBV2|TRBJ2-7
TGTGCCAGCAAGAGACAGCCGGGGGGTTCCTACGAGCAGTACTTC
CASKRQPGGSYEQYF
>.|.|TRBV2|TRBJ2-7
TGTGCCAGCAGCGCTAATATAGAGCTAGGATCCTACGAGCAGTACTTC
CASSANIELGSYEQYF
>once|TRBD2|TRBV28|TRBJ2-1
TGTGCCAGCAGTTTTCTAGCGGCCTACAATGAGCAGTTCTTC
CASSFLAAYNEQFF
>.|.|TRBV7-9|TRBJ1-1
TGTGCCAGCAGCTTAAGGGGCCTCACGAAGAACACTGAAGCTTTCTTT
CASSLRGLTKNTEAFF
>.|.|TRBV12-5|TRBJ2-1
TGTGCTAGTGGTTTGGCCCTGGAGGGTGGCGATGAGCAGTTCTTC
CASGLALEGGDEQFF
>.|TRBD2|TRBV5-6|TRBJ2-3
TGTGCCAGCAGCTTGGAGACTAGCATTGATACGCAGTATTTT
CASSLETSIDTQYF
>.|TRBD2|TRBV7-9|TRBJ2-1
TGTGCCAGCAGCTTCTCCGGACTAGCCTTAAACTACAATGAGCAGTTCTTC
CASSFSGLALNYNEQFF
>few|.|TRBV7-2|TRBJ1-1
TGTGCCAGCAGCCCCCGCGGAGGGAGGTTCACTGAAGCTTTCTTT
CASSPRGGRFTEAFF
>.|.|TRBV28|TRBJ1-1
TGTGCCAGCAGTTTACGGTCGGGGGTAGCTGAAGCTTTCTTT
CASSLRSGVAEAFF
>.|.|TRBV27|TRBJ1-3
TGTGCCAGCAGTTTAAAGGGGTGGCCTGGAAACACCATATATTTT
CASSLKGWPGNTIYF
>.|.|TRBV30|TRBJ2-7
TGTGCCTGGAGTCAGTGGTACGACGACACCTACGAGCAGTACTTC
CAWSQWYDDTYEQYF